The TCR beta chain under discussion was sequenced for a study of cytomegalovirus exposure and HLA in healthy donors. General study results and limits: Investigators reported approximately 170 TCR beta chains as tied to cytomegalovirus.

Trimming left V 3 bases short and J 11 bases short, with 10 bases between. CDR1 and CDR2 (germline): MDHEN, SYDVKM. The CDR3 totals 11 residues. 60 Vbeta and 13 Jbeta primers were used in PCR. Sequencing was performed with immunoSEQ multiplex PCR; in TCRdb, only in-frame clones are kept and a portion is missing. The table has some 120,000 clones, around two thirds seen once. Nominally healthy donors provided the samples, though records likely missed some immune exposures. This clone was observed a single time. Its antigen remains unidentified. Sequencing was carried out using PBMCs. This receptor was obtained from a man aged 55 to 70 in good health and CMV-seropositive. V is TRBV28 and J is TRBJ1-1; perhaps TRBD1 as D (5 bases). Here the CDR3 DNA reads TGTGCCAGCAGTTTGGGGCAGGTGGCTTTCTTT. Its translation: CASSLGQVAFF.